A selection of T cell receptor beta chains follows, all from one sample in a study of blood T cell repertoires in COVID-19. Assay used: immunoSEQ multiplex PCR; TCRdb lists only in-frame clones, some missing. The data show around 40,000 clones, about 91% seen once. The sample comprised peripheral blood. The receptor set was obtained from a woman aged 25 to 39 in a cohort sampled during active COVID-19. The CDR3 runs from the conserved cysteine through the conserved F or W. Fields, in order: J gene, D gene, clone size, V gene, CDR3 DNA, CDR3 protein. A D gene is named only where the DNA matches it firmly. Clone sizes are given selectively: once, few, many, or a class where the clone is expanded.

TRBJ1-4 TRBD1 - TRBV24-1 TGTGCCACTCAGACAGGGGGAGCAACTAATGAAAAACTGTTTTTT CATQTGGATNEKLFF
TRBJ1-2 - - TRBV19 TGTGCCAGTACCCAGGCCGGCCTCTATGGCTACACCTTC CASTQAGLYGYTF
TRBJ1-1 - few TRBV5-6 TGTGCCAGCAGCTTGCGGGGGACTGAAGCTTTCTTT CASSLRGTEAFF
TRBJ2-1 - - TRBV4-2 TGTGCCAGCAGCCAAGAGGGGACTCCCGCCTCCTACAATGAGCAGTTCTTC CASSQEGTPASYNEQFF
TRBJ2-5 TRBD1 - TRBV28 TGTGCCAGCAGTTCCCTGACCCGGGACAGGGGCTCTGAGACCCAGTACTTC CASSSLTRDRGSETQYF
TRBJ1-5 TRBD1 - TRBV7-2 TGTGCCAGCAGCTTAGAGGGACAGGGGTTCAATCAGCCCCAGCATTTT CASSLEGQGFNQPQHF
TRBJ2-7 TRBD1 - TRBV4-1 TGCGCCAGCAGTCTAGGACAGGGGGGCTACGAGCAGTACTTC CASSLGQGGYEQYF
TRBJ2-1 TRBD2 - TRBV5-8 TGTGCCAGCAGCCCAGGGACTAGCGGGTACTGGAATGAGCAGTTCTTC CASSPGTSGYWNEQFF
TRBJ1-2 - - TRBV30 TGTGCCTGGAGAACAGGGTTAGGTGGCTACACCTTC CAWRTGLGGYTF
TRBJ2-1 TRBD1 - TRBV11-3 TGTGCCAGCAGCTTAGAGGGTAACAGGGGTGCAGCCTACAATGAGCAGTTCTTC CASSLEGNRGAAYNEQFF
TRBJ2-7 - - TRBV4-1 TGCGCCAGCAGCCAAGATCGCGGGACCACCTACGAGCAGTACTTC CASSQDRGTTYEQYF
TRBJ2-5 - - TRBV28 TGTGCCAGCAGTTTCAGGAAAGAGACCCAGTACTTC CASSFRKETQYF
TRBJ2-7 - few TRBV5-1 TGCGCCAGCAGCTTGGGAGGGCTCCCGGTCCCCGAGCAGTACTTC CASSLGGLPVPEQYF
TRBJ1-5 TRBD1 - TRBV2 TGTGCCAGCAGGCTAGAACCCGGGACAGGGCATCAGCCCCAGCATTTT CASRLEPGTGHQPQHF
TRBJ2-1 TRBD1 - TRBV24-1 TGTGCCACCAGTGAAGCTTGGACAGGGAACAATGAGCAGTTCTTC CATSEAWTGNNEQFF
TRBJ2-2 - - TRBV30 TGTGCCTGGACTAGCCGATACACCGGGGAGCTGTTTTTT CAWTSRYTGELFF
TRBJ2-7 TRBD2 - TRBV19 TGTGCCAGTAGTATGGCCAGCGGGAGGGCCCTTTGGTACGAGCAGTACTTC CASSMASGRALWYEQYF
TRBJ2-5 - - TRBV5-1 TGCGCCAGCAGCTTGTGGGTGTCAGGGCAAAAAGAGACCCAGTACTTC CASSLWVSGQKETQYF
TRBJ2-7 - few TRBV5-1 TGCGCCAGCAGCCTCAGGACTATCGCTGACGAGCAGTACTTC CASSLRTIADEQYF
TRBJ2-1 TRBD1 - TRBV5-1 TGCGCCAGCAGCCCCTTACCGGGACAGGGGTCACAACGGGGGGCGAGCTCCTACAATGAGCAGTTCTTC CASSPLPGQGSQRGASSYNEQFF
TRBJ1-1 TRBD1 - TRBV18 TGTGCCAGCTCAACCCGACAGGGTGCGAACACTGAAGCTTTCTTT CASSTRQGANTEAFF
TRBJ1-2 - - TRBV6-1 TGTGCCAGCAGTGAAGCTCTGGACAGCAACTATGGCTACACCTTC CASSEALDSNYGYTF
TRBJ1-6 - - TRBV30 TGTGCCTGGATTGAAAGGGGCTCCTATAATTCACCCCTCCACTTT CAWIERGSYNSPLHF
TRBJ2-5 - - TRBV7-9 TGTGCCAGCAGCTTAGGAGGGGGTGCTCCGGGCCTCCAGTACTTC CASSLGGGAPGLQYF
TRBJ2-3 - - TRBV5-1 TGCGCCAGCAGCTTGAGGAGCGGCACAGATACGCAGTATTTT CASSLRSGTDTQYF
TRBJ2-5 TRBD2 once TRBV5-6 TGTGCCAGCAGCTTAGTCGGGGGGCAAGAGACCCAGTACTTC CASSLVGGQETQYF
TRBJ2-7 TRBD2 - TRBV30 TGTGCCTGGAGTAAGGTCAGCGGGAGGGCCGACGAGCAGTACTTC CAWSKVSGRADEQYF
TRBJ2-1 - - TRBV24-1 TGTGCCACTAATTCAGCCGGGACAGAGCAGTTCTTC CATNSAGTEQFF
TRBJ2-2 - - TRBV5-5 TGTGCCAGCAGCTTGGCAGGGGACCTCACCGGGGAGCTGTTTTTT CASSLAGDLTGELFF
TRBJ2-4 TRBD1 - TRBV19 TGTGCCAGTAGTATAGCCAGAACAGGGGGTAAAAACATTCAGTACTTC CASSIARTGGKNIQYF
TRBJ2-3 TRBD2 - TRBV29-1 TGCAGCGCAGTTAGCGGGAATGTTGATACGCAGTATTTT CSAVSGNVDTQYF
TRBJ2-7 TRBD2 - TRBV11-2 TGTGCCAGCAGCTTACCCGGACTAGCGGGGACCTACGAGCAGTACTTC CASSLPGLAGTYEQYF
TRBJ2-7 - - TRBV5-6 TGTGCCAGCAGCGTGGCGGGACTGGGAAACTACGAGCAGTACTTC CASSVAGLGNYEQYF
TRBJ2-7 TRBD1 - TRBV24-1 TGTGCCACCAGTCGGGACAGGGCCTACGAGCAGTACTTC CATSRDRAYEQYF
TRBJ2-1 - - TRBV5-8 TGTGCCAGCGCCGCCGTCCCCGTTCGGTACAATGAGCAGTTCTTC CASAAVPVRYNEQFF
TRBJ2-7 TRBD1 - TRBV18 TGTGCCAGCTCCCCCGGACAGGGCCGCTCCAACGAGCAGTACTTC CASSPGQGRSNEQYF
TRBJ1-5 - few TRBV19 TGTGCCAGTCTGGGCTGGGGGGATGGCAATCAGCCCCAGCATTTT CASLGWGDGNQPQHF
TRBJ1-6 TRBD1 - TRBV7-8 TGTGCCAGCAGCTTCCCGGGGCTGGGACAGGGTTATAATTCACCCCTCCACTTT CASSFPGLGQGYNSPLHF
TRBJ2-1 - - TRBV27 TGTGCCAGCAGTTTCCGGAGGGCCTACAATGAGCAGTTCTTC CASSFRRAYNEQFF
TRBJ2-2 TRBD1 - TRBV9 TGTGCCAGCAGGACCGGGACAGGGGCTACGAACACCGGGGAGCTGTTTTTT CASRTGTGATNTGELFF
TRBJ2-1 TRBD1 - TRBV11-2 TGTGCCAGCAGCTTAAGAGGGGGCCATGAGCAGTTCTTC CASSLRGGHEQFF
TRBJ2-5 - - TRBV4-1 TGCGCCAGCAGCCAAGAGAAACTAGCCGGAGCCGGCGAGACCCAGTACTTC CASSQEKLAGAGETQYF
TRBJ2-2 TRBD1 - TRBV11-2 TGTGCCAGCAGCTTAGGACAGGGGGTCAGAACCGGGGAGCTGTTTTTT CASSLGQGVRTGELFF
TRBJ2-7 - - TRBV11-2 TGTGCCAGCAGTTGGACTACAGGATCTTACGAGCAGTACTTC CASSWTTGSYEQYF
TRBJ1-4 - - TRBV19 TGTGCCAGTAGTATTCGAGGGAGCTCGACTAATGAAAAACTGTTTTTT CASSIRGSSTNEKLFF
TRBJ1-2 - - TRBV27 TGTGCCAGCAGTTACAACCTCAGGGCTAACTATGGCTACACCTTC CASSYNLRANYGYTF
TRBJ2-7 - - TRBV13 TGTGCCAGCAGCTCTGGGGCGGTCGGAAGAGCCTACGAGCAGTACTTC CASSSGAVGRAYEQYF
TRBJ1-3 - - TRBV6-2/TRBV6-3 TGTGCCAGCAGTTACTCCGGGTTCTCTGGAAACACCATATATTTT CASSYSGFSGNTIYF
TRBJ2-1 - - TRBV6-1 TGTGCCAGCAGTGAAAATCCCAGCGGGAATGAGCAGTTCTTC CASSENPSGNEQFF